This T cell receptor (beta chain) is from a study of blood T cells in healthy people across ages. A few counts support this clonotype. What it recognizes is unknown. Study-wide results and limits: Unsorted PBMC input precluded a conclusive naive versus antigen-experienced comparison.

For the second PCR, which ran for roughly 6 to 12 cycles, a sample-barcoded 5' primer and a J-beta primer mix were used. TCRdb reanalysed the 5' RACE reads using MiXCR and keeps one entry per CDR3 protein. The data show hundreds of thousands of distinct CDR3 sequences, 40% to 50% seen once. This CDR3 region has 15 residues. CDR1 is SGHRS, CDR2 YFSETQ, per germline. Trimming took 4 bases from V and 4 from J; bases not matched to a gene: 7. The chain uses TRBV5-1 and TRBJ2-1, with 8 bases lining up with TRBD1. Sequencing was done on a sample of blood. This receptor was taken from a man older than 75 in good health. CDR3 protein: CASSNDRGPYNEQFF. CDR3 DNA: TGCGCCAGCAGCAACGACAGGGGCCCTTACAATGAGCAGTTCTTC.